This entry lists 28 T cell receptor beta chains sequenced from one sample in a study of response to subunit inactivated influenza vaccine. TCRdb fed the RT-PCR reads into MiXCR, producing one record per CDR3 protein. This table has roughly 500,000 distinct CDR3 sequences, under 30% appearing once. Another study also made use of these data, one on T cells expressing NK-cell markers. From that study: TCR beta cDNA was made by 5'RACE template switching with UMIs.

The starting material was CD4+ T cells sorted from PBMCs, obtained 11 to 12 days after vaccination. The source is a man in his forties or fifties who received an inactivated influenza vaccine.

The rearrangement uses TRBV3-1 and TRBJ2-1, with 8 positions matching TRBD2. This CDR3 contains 15 residues. Germline lookup yields CDR1 LGHDT and CDR2 YNNKEL (reference sequence). V shed 6 bases and J 0 bases; nucleotides not matched to a gene: 4. This CDR3 is CASRLSGSSYNEQFF. CDR3 nucleotide sequence: TGTGCCAGCAGGTTGAGCGGGAGCTCCTACAATGAGCAGTTCTTC.

There are a few counts of this clonotype. This chain links TRBV20-1 with TRBJ1-5; D gene unclear. This CDR3 has 14 residues. V lost 7 bases, J lost 0 bases, and 13 bases lay in between. CDR1 and CDR2 (germline): DFQATT, SNEGSKA (reference sequence). CDR3 region: CSGLEARSNQPQHF. The CDR3 region has the DNA TGCAGTGGACTTGAGGCACGTAGCAATCAGCCCCAGCATTTT.

The sample holds one count of this clonotype. The genes are TRBV6-1 and TRBJ2-7, with D possibly TRBD2 on 6 matching bases. Germline values: CDR1 MNHNS, CDR2 SASEGT. The CDR3 extends over 15 amino acids. The V gene lost 6 bases and the J gene lost 2 bases, with 17 bases spanning the gap. CDR3 protein: CASRLLAPGPYEQYF. In DNA, the CDR3 is TGTGCCAGCAGGCTCCTAGCGCCCGGTCCCTACGAGCAGTACTTC.

This clonotype was counted many times. This chain links TRBV28 with TRBJ1-1; 8 nucleotides align to TRBD1. This CDR3 spans 18 amino acids. J lost 1 base, V lost 6 bases, and 16 bases had no gene match. Germline lookup yields CDR1 MDHEN and CDR2 SYDVKM. Written as DNA, the CDR3 is TGTGCCAGCAGCGTGGACAGGGTCTTAGACCTCGAGAACACTGAAGCTTTCTTT. Amino acids: CASSVDRVLDLENTEAFF. The complete variable domain, with remaining parts taken from reference TRBV28 and TRBJ1-1, reads DVKVTQSSRYLVKRTGEKVFLECVQDMDHENMFWYRQDPGLGLRLIYFSYDVKMKEKGDIPEGYSVSREKKERFSLILESASTNQTSMYLCASSVDRVLDLENTEAFFGQGTRLTVV.

CDR3 in amino acids: CASRTYGTYEQYF. In DNA, the CDR3 is TGTGCCAGCCGCACATACGGTACCTACGAGCAGTACTTC. V and J are TRBV6-8 and TRBJ2-7; D is unclear. This CDR3 region has 13 residues. Germline assignment: CDR1 MNHGY and CDR2 SAAAGT. V shed 8 bases and J shed 2 bases, with 13 bases lying between them.

This clonotype was seen only once. The rearrangement links TRBV12-3 or TRBV12-4 to TRBJ2-7, with 8 bases identical to TRBD2. CDR3 length equals 15 residues. Unmatched junction bases numbered 14, after V lost 6 bases and J lost 7 bases. CDR3 in amino acids: CASSLREGQYEEQYF. In DNA form, the CDR3 reads TGTGCCAGCAGCTTACGGGAGGGCCAATATGAAGAGCAGTACTTC.

V and J are TRBV9 and TRBJ2-6, with D unresolved. Trimming took 0 bases from V and 0 from J, leaving 13 bases between them. This CDR3 is 18 amino acids long. The germline CDR1 and CDR2 sequences are SGDLS and YYNGEE. CDR3 nucleotides: TGTGCCAGCAGCGTAGGGATGGGCAAAGACTCTGGGGCCAACGTCCTGACTTTC. It yields the protein CASSVGMGKDSGANVLTF.

V and J are TRBV7-2 and TRBJ2-2; D is unclear. This CDR3 spans 17 amino acids. Trimming took off 4 bases at V and 4 bases at J, with 19 bases between the two ends. CDR1 and CDR2 from the germline V gene are SGHTA and FQGNSA. The chain's CDR3 is CASSWGWGRRVTGELFF. The CDR3 DNA reads TGTGCCAGCAGCTGGGGTTGGGGTCGCCGGGTCACCGGGGAGCTGTTTTTT.

CDR3 nucleotide sequence: TGTGCCAGCAGCAGCGGGGTCCAAGAGACCCAGTACTTC. It translates to CASSSGVQETQYF. V and J are TRBV12-3 or TRBV12-4 and TRBJ2-5, with TRBD2 identical over 7 bases. The length of the CDR3 is 13 residues. V trimming: 6 bases; J trimming: 1 base; junction bases outside the gene matches: 2.

To note about this clonotype: A junction boundary mismatches the germline segment, possibly from a read error. The CDR3 nucleotides read TGTGCCAGCAGCCCAGAGGGAGGGATTTTCGCCTTC. Translating it yields CASSPEGGIFAF. The genes are TRBV7-9 and TRBJ1-2; no clear D gene. Germline CDR1 reads SEHNR; CDR2 reads FQNEAQ (reference sequence). The CDR3 has 12 residues.

The CDR3 DNA sequence: TGCAGTGCTAGAACGGCTGCCAATCAGCCCCAGCATTTT. Protein: CSARTAANQPQHF. This rearrangement joins TRBV20-1 to TRBJ1-5; D gene ambiguous. Germline lookup yields CDR1 DFQATT and CDR2 SNEGSKA (reference sequence). V was shortened by 2 bases and J by 3 bases, with 8 bases between the two germline ends. CDR3 length equals 13 residues.

V is TRBV5-1 and J is TRBJ2-3; the match to TRBD2 covers 13 bases. The CDR3 has 19 residues. V shed 0 bases and J 2 bases; nucleotides not matched to a gene: 9. CDR1 SGHRS and CDR2 YFSETQ come from the germline V gene. The CDR3 reads CASSLGRVGLAGDTDTQYF. Written as DNA, the CDR3 is TGCGCCAGCAGCTTGGGCCGGGTAGGACTAGCGGGGGACACAGATACGCAGTATTTT.

In DNA, the CDR3 is TGCGCCAGCACCCTAGGGACAGGGGTATCGGAAAAACTGTTTTTT. This gives the protein CASTLGTGVSEKLFF. This chain connects TRBV5-1 to TRBJ1-4, with 10 bases lining up with TRBD1. Germline CDR1 SGHRS, CDR2 YFSETQ. V shed 6 bases and J 8 bases; nucleotides not matched to a gene: 10. This CDR3 has 15 amino acids.

This chain uses TRBV5-1 with TRBJ2-1; no reliable D call. The length of the CDR3 is 14 residues. Trimming cost V 0 bases and J 6 bases, with 10 bases left between them. Germline CDR1 and CDR2: SGHRS and YFSETQ. In DNA form, the CDR3 reads TGCGCCAGCAGCTTGGGACCGACGGGCAATGAGCAGTTCTTC. Translation: CASSLGPTGNEQFF.

The J gene is TRBJ1-5, the V gene TRBV12-3 or TRBV12-4; D is ambiguous. V was shortened by 5 bases and J by 2 bases, with 13 bases between the two germline ends. The CDR3 sequence is 15 residues long. The CDR3 spells CASSPRVSGNQPQHF. CDR3 nucleotide sequence: TGTGCCAGCAGTCCTAGGGTATCCGGCAATCAGCCCCAGCATTTT.

This clonotype was recorded at least ten times. The chain joins TRBV12-3 or TRBV12-4 to TRBJ1-1; D is undetermined. V was shortened by 5 bases and J by 6 bases, with 16 bases between the two germline ends. The length of the CDR3 is 14 residues. The CDR3 is CASSTGRETSEAFF. The CDR3 bases are TGTGCCAGCAGTACCGGACGGGAAACCTCTGAAGCTTTCTTT.

This chain uses TRBV20-1 with TRBJ1-5; D is ambiguous. Germline V lookup: CDR1 DFQATT, CDR2 SNEGSKA (reference sequence). The CDR3 spans 13 residues. V lost 2 bases and J lost 3, with 8 bases in between. CDR3 loop: CSARPSPNQPQHF. For the CDR3, the DNA is TGCAGTGCTAGACCCAGTCCCAATCAGCCCCAGCATTTT.

This clonotype came up a few times. The chain joins TRBV20-1 to TRBJ2-5, with 10 bases identical to TRBD1. CDR1 and CDR2 from the germline V gene are DFQATT and SNEGSKA (reference sequence). This CDR3 is 17 amino acids long. Germline trimming cut 6 bases from V and 4 bases from J; bases unmatched to any gene: 17. CDR3 protein: CSAIPTQTGGGGETQYF. Written as DNA, the CDR3 is TGCAGTGCGATACCTACTCAGACAGGGGGCGGAGGAGAGACCCAGTACTTC.

The V and J genes are TRBV5-5 and TRBJ2-1; 10 bases align to TRBD2. The CDR3 loop spans 16 amino acids. The V gene end was trimmed by 1 base and the J gene end by 9 bases; junction bases not matched to a gene: 10. Germline V gene lookup returns CDR1 SGHKS and CDR2 YYEKEE (reference sequence). The CDR3 is CASSLTSTSGATEQFF. The CDR3 bases are TGTGCCAGCAGCTTGACCTCTACTAGCGGGGCGACTGAGCAGTTCTTC.

J is TRBJ2-5 and V is TRBV7-6; tentative D call: TRBD1 (6 bases). The CDR3 has 15 residues. Per germline, CDR1 SGHVS and CDR2 FNYEAQ. V dropped 5 bases and J dropped 2 bases, with 15 bases sitting between them. DNA for the CDR3: TGTGCCAGCAGCGGGGACACTCAATCACAAGAGACCCAGTACTTC. It codes for CASSGDTQSQETQYF. The whole variable domain, filled in from reference TRBV7-6 and TRBJ2-5, reads GAGVSQSPRYKVTKRGQDVALRCDPISGHVSLYWYRQALGQGPEFLTYFNYEAQQDKSGLPNDRFSAERPEGSISTLTIQRTEQRDSAMYRCASSGDTQSQETQYFGPGTRLLVL.

This clonotype has just a few counts. The chain employs TRBV12-3 or TRBV12-4 and TRBJ2-2; possibly TRBD1 for D (6 bases). The CDR3 runs 14 residues. V lost 5 bases and J lost 6, with 13 bases in between. The CDR3: CASSRGQLAGELFF. DNA of the CDR3: TGTGCCAGCAGTCGAGGACAGCTGGCCGGGGAGCTGTTTTTT.

This clonotype was observed a few times. The chain has TRBV27 and TRBJ2-1; 10 nucleotides agree with TRBD1. Germline values: CDR1 MNHEY, CDR2 SMNVEV (reference sequence). This CDR3 contains 17 residues. With 3 bases clipped from V and 7 bases from J, the junction kept 12 bases outside the gene matches. Written as DNA, the CDR3 is TGTGCCAGCAGTTTGACGGGGGTGGGACAGGGGTGGAATGAGCAGTTCTTC. As protein: CASSLTGVGQGWNEQFF.

Only a few counts were recorded for this clonotype. The chain recombines TRBV12-3 or TRBV12-4 with TRBJ1-2, with D possibly TRBD1 on 6 matching bases. The CDR3 totals 15 residues. V was shortened by 6 bases and J by 0 bases, with 14 bases between the two germline ends. Written as DNA, the CDR3 is TGTGCCAGCAGACTGACAGGAGAAGCTAACTATGGCTACACCTTC. As protein: CASRLTGEANYGYTF.

A few counts support this clonotype. The chain couples TRBV2 to TRBJ2-5; 11 bases agree with TRBD2. The CDR3 is made up of 14 amino acids. Trimming took 4 bases from V and 3 from J; bases not matched to a gene: 1. In germline, CDR1 is SNHLY, CDR2 FYNNEI. The CDR3: CASSGLAGKETQYF. Written as DNA, the CDR3 is TGTGCCAGCAGTGGACTAGCGGGAAAAGAGACCCAGTACTTC.

The chain joins TRBV6-2 or TRBV6-3 to TRBJ1-2; D not certain. CDR1 is MNHEY, CDR2 SVGEGT, per germline. The ends were cut back, 2 bases at V and 4 bases at J, with 11 bases in the middle. CDR3 size: 14 residues. The CDR3 here is CASSYPRRAYGYTF. CDR3 nucleotides: TGTGCCAGCAGTTACCCCAGGAGGGCCTATGGCTACACCTTC.

This clonotype was seen a few times. This rearrangement joins TRBV20-1 to TRBJ1-4; D not certain. Germline CDR1 DFQATT, CDR2 SNEGSKA (reference sequence). This CDR3 region has 15 residues. The ends were cut back, 0 bases at V and 0 bases at J, with 8 bases in the middle. For the CDR3, the DNA is TGCAGTGCTAGAGATCGGCAGACAACTAATGAAAAACTGTTTTTT. Its translation: CSARDRQTTNEKLFF.

Ten or more counts support this clonotype. The chain couples TRBV20-1 to TRBJ1-5, with D possibly matching TRBD1 (5 bases). V lost 3 bases and J 6 bases, leaving 21 bases between the germline ends. The CDR3 totals 16 residues. CDR1 DFQATT and CDR2 SNEGSKA come from the germline V gene (reference sequence). CDR3 sequence reads: CSARTGGSMGSQPQHF. For the CDR3, the DNA is TGCAGTGCTAGGACCGGGGGGAGTATGGGTAGTCAGCCCCAGCATTTT.

The rearrangement links TRBV12-3 or TRBV12-4 to TRBJ2-3; the match to TRBD2 covers 7 bases. This CDR3 is 16 amino acids long. The V and J ends lost 5 bases and 4 bases, in that order; junction bases with no gene match: 12. CDR3 in DNA: TGTGCCAGCAGTACTCGGACCGGGAGGTTCGCAGATACGCAGTATTTT. The encoded protein is CASSTRTGRFADTQYF.